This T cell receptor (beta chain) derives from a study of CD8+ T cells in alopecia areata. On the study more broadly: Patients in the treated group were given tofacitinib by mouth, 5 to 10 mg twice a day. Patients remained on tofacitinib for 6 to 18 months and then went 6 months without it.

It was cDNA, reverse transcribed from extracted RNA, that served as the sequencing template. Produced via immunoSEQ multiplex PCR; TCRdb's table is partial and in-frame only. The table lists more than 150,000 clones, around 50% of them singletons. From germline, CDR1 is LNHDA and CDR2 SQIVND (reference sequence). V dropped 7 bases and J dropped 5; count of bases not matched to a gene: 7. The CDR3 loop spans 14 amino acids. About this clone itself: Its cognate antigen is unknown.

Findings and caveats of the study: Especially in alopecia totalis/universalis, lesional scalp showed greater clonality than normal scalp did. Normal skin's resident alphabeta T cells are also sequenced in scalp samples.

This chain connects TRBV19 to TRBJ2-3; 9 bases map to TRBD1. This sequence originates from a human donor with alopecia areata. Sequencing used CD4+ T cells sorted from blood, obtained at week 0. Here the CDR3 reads CASTRTGAQDTQYF. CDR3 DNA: TGTGCCAGTACCAGGACAGGGGCCCAAGATACGCAGTATTTT.